The entry that follows covers one T cell receptor beta chain sequence. Assay: immunoSEQ multiplex PCR; the TCRdb copy retains only in-frame clones and omits some. The table has some 120,000 clones, approximately 91% seen once. The germline V gene has CDR1 SQVTM and CDR2 ANQGSEA. Trimming pared 5 bases from V and 1 base from J, leaving 8 bases between. This CDR3 is 12 amino acids long. This sample was taken from a study of control samples from healthy donors and cancer patients. J is TRBJ1-1 and V is TRBV29-1; D unclear. The clonotype was recovered from a woman between 18 and 30 years old in good health. The sample comprised blood. For the CDR3, the DNA is TGCAGCGTTTGGCCGCGGAACACTGAAGCTTTCTTT. This codes for CSVWPRNTEAFF.